The 13 T cell receptor beta chains below were found in one sample sequenced in a study of blood T cell repertoires in COVID-19 (dated by TCRdb to the early 2020s). The library was generated by the immunoSEQ multiplex PCR assay. TCRdb limited this immuneACCESS table to in-frame rearrangements with V and J called. A share of clones is missing; checked studies link under half to unresolved V genes, and the rest is unexplained. The sample records over 200,000 clones, approximately 90% of which are singletons. Clones ranked in the top ten supply about 6% of the sample. Sequenced sample: peripheral blood. The receptors derive from a man aged 55-75 years who had recovered from COVID-19.

The chain is built from TRBV6-5 and TRBJ2-2, with D perhaps TRBD1 (6 bases). Trimming shortened V by 3 bases and J by 5 bases, and 13 bases separated the two germline ends. CDR1 MNHEY and CDR2 SVGAGI come from the germline V gene. This CDR3 contains 15 residues. The CDR3 reads CASSYARQGTGELFF. The DNA of the CDR3 is TGTGCCAGCAGTTATGCTAGGCAGGGGACCGGGGAGCTGTTTTTT.

In this sample, this clone turned up a few times. Other nucleotide sequences in the sample specify the same CDR3. The chain links TRBV30 to TRBJ2-7; 7 nucleotides line up with TRBD2. There are 14 residues in the CDR3. CDR1 and CDR2 (germline): GTSNPN, SVGIG (reference sequence). The V and J ends lost 4 bases and 0 bases, in that order; junction bases with no gene match: 6. DNA of the CDR3: TGTGCCTGGACTCGCGGCGGGAGCTCCTACGAGCAGTACTTC. Amino acids: CAWTRGGSSYEQYF.

The chain carries TRBV7-8 and TRBJ1-5, with D unresolved. V was pared by 1 base and J by 0 bases, with 7 bases between. CDR3 size: 15 residues. The germline V gene encodes CDR1 SGHVS and CDR2 FQNEAQ. This CDR3 is CASSLGSNSNQPQHF. CDR3 in DNA: TGTGCCAGCAGCTTAGGATCTAATAGCAATCAGCCCCAGCATTTT.

The V and J genes are TRBV11-2 and TRBJ2-3, with D uncertain. The CDR3 sequence is 14 residues long. Germline lookup yields CDR1 SGHAT and CDR2 FQNNGV. Trimming stripped 1 base from V and 5 bases from J, with 10 bases between. For the CDR3, the DNA is TGTGCCAGCAGCTTAGGAATTCTGAGAGATACGCAGTATTTT. It yields the protein CASSLGILRDTQYF. Combining the CDR3 with reference TRBV11-2 and TRBJ2-3 gives the whole variable domain EAGVAQSPRYKIIEKRQSVAFWCNPISGHATLYWYQQILGQGPKLLIQFQNNGVVDDSQLPKDRFSAERLKGVDSTLKIQPAKLEDSAVYLCASSLGILRDTQYFGPGTRLTVL.

The chain carries TRBV5-4 and TRBJ1-6; D unresolved. V was shortened by 4 bases and J by 10 bases, with 15 bases between the two germline ends. The CDR3 consists of 14 residues. Germline CDR1 is SGHNT and CDR2 is YYREEE (reference sequence). The CDR3 loop reads CASSLQERGSPLHF. The CDR3, as DNA: TGTGCCAGCAGCCTCCAGGAACGGGGATCACCCCTCCACTTT.

A word on this clone: The junction departs from germline at one end; a sequencing error may be responsible. As DNA, the CDR3 is TGCGCCAGCAGCTTAGCAGGACAGACAGATACGCAGTATTTT. Translation gives CASSLAGQTDTQYF. The rearrangement links TRBV7-6 to TRBJ2-3, with D possibly being TRBD1 (6 bases). CDR1 is SGHVS and CDR2 is FNYEAQ in the germline V gene. This CDR3 is built from 14 residues.

The chain couples TRBV6-5 to TRBJ2-2; D unclear. CDR1 MNHEY and CDR2 SVGAGI come from the germline V gene. Trimming shortened V by 7 bases and J by 1 base, and 7 bases separated the two germline ends. The CDR3 loop spans 13 amino acids. The CDR3 DNA follows: TGTGCCAGCACACAGATGAACACCGGGGAGCTGTTTTTT. The encoded protein is CASTQMNTGELFF.

V and J are TRBV6-5 and TRBJ1-5; D may be TRBD1 (6 bases). V was pared by 5 bases and J by 6 bases, with 14 bases between. Looked up from germline, CDR1 is MNHEY and CDR2 is SVGAGI. This CDR3 has 14 amino acids. CDR3: CASSPAQGSQPQHF. The CDR3, as DNA: TGTGCCAGCAGTCCAGCACAGGGAAGTCAGCCCCAGCATTTT.

The chain recombines TRBV7-9 with TRBJ2-1; 11 bases agree with TRBD2. CDR3 length: 15 amino acids. The V gene's germline CDR1 is SEHNR and CDR2 FQNEAQ (reference sequence). V lost 5 bases and J lost 6; bases outside the gene matches: 6. CDR3 nucleotide sequence: TGTGCCAGCAGCCTACTAGCGGGGGATACCAATGAGCAGTTCTTC. Translating it yields CASSLLAGDTNEQFF.

V usage is TRBV25-1 and J usage is TRBJ1-6; D unclear. The CDR3 sequence is 13 residues long. Trimming removed 7 bases from V and 7 bases from J, with 11 bases in between. Germline V lookup: CDR1 MGHDK, CDR2 SYGVNS. The CDR3 sequence: CASKPGRNSPLHF. CDR3 DNA sequence: TGTGCCAGCAAGCCTGGGAGGAATTCACCCCTCCACTTT.

This clone was seen only once. This sequence joins TRBV24-1 and TRBJ2-3, with a weak D call TRBD2 (5 bases). Germline loops: CDR1 KGHDR, CDR2 SFDVKD. The CDR3 runs to 16 residues. Between the trimmed V and J ends, which lost 3 bases and 7 bases, there was a span of 19 bases. The CDR3 coding sequence is TGTGCCACCAGTGATGGACCCGAGGGCAAGGTGAATACGCAGTATTTT. Translated, it gives CATSDGPEGKVNTQYF.

The chain uses TRBV27 and TRBJ2-7; 11 nucleotides line up with TRBD2. Germline trimming cut 4 bases from V and 5 bases from J; bases unmatched to any gene: 10. The CDR3 contains 16 residues. CDR1 and CDR2 (germline): MNHEY, SMNVEV (reference sequence). The CDR3 DNA reads as TGTGCCAGCAGTTCTATACTTAGCGGGGGGGCGAACGAGCAGTACTTC. As protein: CASSSILSGGANEQYF.

V usage is TRBV15 and J usage is TRBJ1-6; 7 nucleotides match TRBD1. The CDR3 has 16 amino acids. Germline lookup yields CDR1 LNHNV and CDR2 YYDKDF (reference sequence). The V and J ends lost 2 bases and 9 bases, in that order; junction bases with no gene match: 10. As DNA, the CDR3 is TGTGCCACCAGCAGAAGACAGGGCATGACGGGTTCACCCCTCCACTTT. Amino acids: CATSRRQGMTGSPLHF.